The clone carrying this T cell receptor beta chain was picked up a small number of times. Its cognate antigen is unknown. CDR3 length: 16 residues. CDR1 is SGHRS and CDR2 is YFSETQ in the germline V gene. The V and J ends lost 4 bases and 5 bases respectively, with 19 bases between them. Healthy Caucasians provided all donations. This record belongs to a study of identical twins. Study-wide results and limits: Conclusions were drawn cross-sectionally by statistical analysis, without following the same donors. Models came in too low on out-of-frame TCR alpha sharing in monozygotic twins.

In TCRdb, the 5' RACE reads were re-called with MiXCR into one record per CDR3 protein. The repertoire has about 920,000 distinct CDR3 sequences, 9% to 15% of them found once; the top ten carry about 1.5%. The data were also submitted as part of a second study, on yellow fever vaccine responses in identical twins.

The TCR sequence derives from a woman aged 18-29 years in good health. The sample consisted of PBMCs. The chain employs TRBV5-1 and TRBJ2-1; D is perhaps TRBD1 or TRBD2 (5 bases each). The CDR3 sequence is CASSRDLRWVDNEQFF. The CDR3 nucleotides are TGCGCCAGCAGCCGGGACCTGCGATGGGTGGACAATGAGCAGTTCTTC. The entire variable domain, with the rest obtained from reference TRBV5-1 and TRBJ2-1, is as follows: KAGVTQTPRYLIKTRGQQVTLSCSPISGHRSVSWYQQTPGQGLQFLFEYFSETQRNKGNFPGRFSGRQFSNSRSEMNVSTLELGDSALYLCASSRDLRWVDNEQFFGPGTRLTVL.